The 26 T cell receptor beta chains presented below share a single source sample, sequenced in a study of T cell responses to AZD1222 COVID-19 vaccine. This table comes from immunoSEQ multiplex PCR, and its TCRdb copy is limited to in-frame clones, with some not included. The sample includes about 150,000 clones, about 87% of them seen just once. The sample was peripheral blood, taken on day 0 of AZD1222 vaccination. The source is an adult in good health.

The rearrangement uses TRBV5-4 and TRBJ1-6, with 10 positions matching TRBD1. The J segment lost 7 bases and the V segment lost 4 bases, leaving 2 bases of the junction unmatched. The CDR3 extends over 14 amino acids. Germline CDR1 is SGHNT and CDR2 is YYREEE (reference sequence). CDR3 DNA sequence: TGTGCCAGCAGCGGGACAGGGGACAATTCACCCCTCCACTTT. It specifies CASSGTGDNSPLHF.

CDR3 nucleotide sequence: TGTGCCACCGAAAAAGGACAGGCGATTCAAGAGACCCAGTACTTC. Translating gives CATEKGQAIQETQYF. This sequence joins TRBV6-5 and TRBJ2-5; 7 nucleotides match TRBD1. Germline V CDR1 and CDR2: MNHEY, SVGAGI. After removal of 10 bases from V and 2 bases from J, the junction contained 13 bases not matched to a gene. This CDR3 spans 15 amino acids.

Of note for this clone: Sequence at one end of the junction differs from germline and may be a read error. The chain joins TRBV29-1 to TRBJ1-1; no clear D gene. The CDR3 is made up of 13 amino acids. The germline gives CDR1 SQVTM, CDR2 ANQGSEA. The CDR3 DNA follows: TGCCGCGTTCACGACGGCGGGGTGGCTGAAGCTTTCTTT. This sequence encodes CRVHDGGVAEAFF.

J is TRBJ2-5 and V is TRBV6-5, with 8 bases that match TRBD2. The V and J ends lost 6 bases and 5 bases, in that order; junction bases with no gene match: 11. Germline V gene data show CDR1 as MNHEY and CDR2 as SVGAGI. The CDR3 has 15 residues. DNA of the CDR3: TGTGCCAGCAGGGCAAGTCCGGGGGGGCTGGAGACCCAGTACTTC. Translation gives CASRASPGGLETQYF.

The rearrangement joins TRBV5-4 to TRBJ1-3; TRBD1 agrees at 7 bases. The CDR3 is 15 residues long. Trimming cost V 4 bases and J 3 bases; bases outside gene matches: 7. CDR1 is SGHNT and CDR2 is YYREEE in the germline V gene (reference sequence). This CDR3 is CASSPGRGLGNTIYF. The CDR3 region has the DNA TGTGCCAGCAGCCCCGGGAGGGGGCTTGGAAACACCATATATTTT.

This clone was counted only a few times. The V call is TRBV9, the J call TRBJ2-2; 14 bases align to TRBD2. CDR3 length: 16 amino acids. Losses at the gene ends were 4 bases for V and 7 bases for J; bases not matched to a gene: 6. The germline gives CDR1 SGDLS, CDR2 YYNGEE. The CDR3 reads CASSLGTSGGHGELFF. The CDR3 DNA sequence: TGTGCCAGCAGCCTTGGGACTAGCGGGGGCCACGGGGAGCTGTTTTTT.

The rearrangement links TRBV7-2 to TRBJ1-5; D gene ambiguous. Trimming took off 5 bases at V and 6 bases at J, with 11 bases between the two ends. The CDR3 contains 13 residues. Germline values: CDR1 SGHTA, CDR2 FQGNSA. As DNA, the CDR3 is TGTGCCAGCAGCGGAGGTTGGTCTCAGCCCCAGCATTTT. Translated, it gives CASSGGWSQPQHF.

Concerning this clone: The sample holds other DNA sequences that translate to the same CDR3. The J gene is TRBJ1-1, the V gene TRBV19; the D is unclear. Trimming took off 5 bases at V and 5 bases at J, with 6 bases between the two ends. CDR1 and CDR2 from the germline V gene are LNHDA and SQIVND (reference sequence). There are 11 residues in the CDR3. In nucleotides, the CDR3 is TGTGCCAGTAGTCTACGGACTGAAGCTTTCTTT. Translated: CASSLRTEAFF.

This chain connects TRBV19 to TRBJ2-1; 10 nucleotides agree with TRBD1. The CDR3 length is 12 residues. Germline V gives CDR1 LNHDA, CDR2 SQIVND (reference sequence). After removal of 5 bases from V and 14 bases from J, the junction contained 6 bases not matched to a gene. The CDR3 DNA is TGTGCCAGTAGTCCGGGGACAGGGGCCAAGTTCTTC. It codes for CASSPGTGAKFF. The whole variable domain, remainder taken from reference TRBV19 and TRBJ2-1, is DGGITQSPKYLFRKEGQNVTLSCEQNLNHDAMYWYRQDPGQGLRLIYYSQIVNDFQKGDIAEGYSVSREKKESFPLTVTSAQKNPTAFYLCASSPGTGAKFFGPGTRLTVL.

This chain connects TRBV28 to TRBJ1-4; 8 bases map to TRBD1. The length of the CDR3 is 17 residues. Trimming at V came to 6 bases and at J to 0 bases, leaving 9 bases not matched to a gene. Germline values: CDR1 MDHEN, CDR2 SYDVKM. CDR3 in DNA: TGTGCCAGCAGAGGACAGGGAGCGACCTCAACTAATGAAAAACTGTTTTTT. Amino acids: CASRGQGATSTNEKLFF. Filled out from reference TRBV28 and TRBJ1-4, the complete variable domain reads DVKVTQSSRYLVKRTGEKVFLECVQDMDHENMFWYRQDPGLGLRLIYFSYDVKMKEKGDIPEGYSVSREKKERFSLILESASTNQTSMYLCASRGQGATSTNEKLFFGSGTQLSVL.

The chain couples TRBV2 to TRBJ2-7; TRBD2 is a possible D gene (6 bases). Germline CDR1 reads SNHLY; CDR2 reads FYNNEI. Trimming removed 5 bases from V and 5 bases from J, with 16 bases in between. The CDR3 is made up of 14 amino acids. For the CDR3, the DNA is TGTGCCAGCAGTAGGTTCTTGGAGGGGAACGAGCAGTACTTC. It yields the protein CASSRFLEGNEQYF. Supplemented by reference TRBV2 and TRBJ2-7, the full variable domain reads EPEVTQTPSHQVTQMGQEVILRCVPISNHLYFYWYRQILGQKVEFLVSFYNNEISEKSEIFDDQFSVERPDGSNFTLKIRSTKLEDSAMYFCASSRFLEGNEQYFGPGTRLTVT.

This clone was counted between two and nine times. The CDR3 coding sequence is TGTGCCAGCAGCTCGGAATCGGTTCACAATGAGCAGTTCTTC. It translates to CASSSESVHNEQFF. V is TRBV11-2 and J is TRBJ2-1; D is uncertain. CDR1 and CDR2 from the germline V gene are SGHAT and FQNNGV. V lost 4 bases and J lost 5, with 12 bases in between. This CDR3 has 14 amino acids.

This chain links TRBV7-2 with TRBJ2-7, with D possibly being TRBD2 (5 bases). The length of the CDR3 is 14 residues. V lost 6 bases and J lost 2, with 14 bases in between. Per the germline V gene, CDR1 is SGHTA and CDR2 is FQGNSA. In DNA form, the CDR3 reads TGTGCCAGCAGTTTGCAGGACGGGGCCTACGAGCAGTACTTC. Its translation is CASSLQDGAYEQYF.

The genes are TRBV6-5 and TRBJ1-2; D may be TRBD1 (6 bases). Trimming pared 6 bases from V and 8 bases from J, leaving 16 bases between. The CDR3 sequence is 13 residues long. Germline CDR1 is MNHEY and CDR2 is SVGAGI. This chain's CDR3 is CASSPTGFGGYTF. For the CDR3, the DNA is TGTGCCAGCAGCCCGACAGGTTTTGGAGGCTACACCTTC.

This chain joins TRBV6-4 and TRBJ2-1, with 9 positions matching TRBD1. Germline trimming cut 2 bases from V and 11 bases from J; bases unmatched to any gene: 7. Germline CDR1 MRHNA, CDR2 SNTAGT. The CDR3 runs 14 residues. The CDR3, as DNA: TGTGCCAGCAGTGACGTTCCGGGACAGGGCAAGCAGTTCTTC. The encoded protein is CASSDVPGQGKQFF.

V and J are TRBV5-1 and TRBJ2-2; a weak D match, TRBD1 (6 bases). The V and J ends lost 5 bases and 2 bases respectively, with 10 bases between them. This CDR3 comprises 14 residues. Germline assignment: CDR1 SGHRS and CDR2 YFSETQ. The CDR3 DNA sequence: TGCGCCAGCAGGGCCGGGACAAACACCGGGGAGCTGTTTTTT. Translating it yields CASRAGTNTGELFF.

This rearrangement joins TRBV7-2 to TRBJ2-3; 8 bases line up with TRBD2. The CDR3 loop spans 15 amino acids. The trim removed 0 bases at V and 2 bases at J, leaving 1 base unmatched. Germline V gene sequence: CDR1 SGHTA, CDR2 FQGNSA. Here the CDR3 reads CASSLASGATDTQYF. Here the CDR3 DNA reads TGTGCCAGCAGCTTAGCTAGCGGGGCCACAGATACGCAGTATTTT.

About this clone itself: The identical CDR3 is also encoded by other nucleotide sequences in the sample. V is TRBV6-5 and J is TRBJ1-6; D may be TRBD1 (5 bases). The length of the CDR3 is 12 residues. Per germline, CDR1 MNHEY and CDR2 SVGAGI. Trimming took 6 bases from V and 6 from J, leaving 6 bases between them. In nucleotides, the CDR3 is TGTGCCAGCAGGACAGTTAATTCACCCCTCCACTTT. This gives the protein CASRTVNSPLHF.

The chain joins TRBV9 to TRBJ2-3; TRBD2 matches 8 bases. Germline V CDR1 and CDR2: SGDLS, YYNGEE. This CDR3 comprises 15 residues. V was clipped by 0 bases and J by 1 base; unmatched bases: 1. CDR3 DNA: TGTGCCAGCAGCGTAGCCGGGGGGGGCACAGATACGCAGTATTTT. It yields the protein CASSVAGGGTDTQYF.

The rearrangement uses TRBV19 and TRBJ1-5, with D maybe TRBD1 (6 bases). The V gene's germline CDR1 is LNHDA and CDR2 SQIVND (reference sequence). V shed 4 bases and J shed 5 bases, with 9 bases lying between them. The CDR3 has 13 residues. The CDR3 loop reads CASSKEGDQPQHF. In DNA form, the CDR3 reads TGTGCCAGTAGTAAGGAGGGGGATCAGCCCCAGCATTTT.

This clone was picked up a small number of times. The chain links TRBV3-1 (or the pseudogene TRBV3-2) to TRBJ1-3; possibly TRBD1 for D (6 bases). The V gene's germline CDR1 is LGHDT and CDR2 YNNKEL (reference sequence). The CDR3 has 15 amino acids. Trimming took off 0 bases at V and 8 bases at J, with 14 bases between the two ends. The CDR3 sequence: CASSQEPGGWDTIYF. The CDR3 DNA reads as TGTGCCAGCAGCCAAGAGCCGGGGGGCTGGGACACCATATATTTT.

The gene calls are TRBV6-5 and TRBJ1-2; 7 bases are a match to TRBD1. V dropped 6 bases and J dropped 8; count of bases not matched to a gene: 6. Germline assignment: CDR1 MNHEY and CDR2 SVGAGI. This CDR3 has 12 residues. DNA for the CDR3: TGTGCCAGCAGGGAGGGGGCGCAGGGCTACACCTTC. Encoded protein: CASREGAQGYTF.

The rearrangement joins TRBV14 to TRBJ1-6; 10 bases match TRBD1. Trimming at V came to 4 bases and at J to 7 bases, leaving 4 bases not matched to a gene. CDR3 length equals 15 residues. CDR1 and CDR2 from the germline V gene are SGHDN and FVKESK. In nucleotides, the CDR3 is TGTGCCAGCAGCCCTCGACAGGGGGCAAATTCACCCCTCCACTTT. It encodes CASSPRQGANSPLHF.

Only a few counts were recorded for this clone. The V and J genes are TRBV2 and TRBJ1-2; D may be TRBD1 (5 bases). The CDR3 extends over 15 amino acids. The germline V gene encodes CDR1 SNHLY and CDR2 FYNNEI. Trimming cost V 3 bases and J 0 bases, with 11 bases left between them. The CDR3 loop is CASSESTGPNYGYTF. CDR3 bases: TGTGCCAGCAGTGAGAGTACGGGACCTAACTATGGCTACACCTTC.

This rearrangement joins TRBV19 to TRBJ2-5; TRBD1 is a possible D gene (6 bases). Germline V gene sequence: CDR1 LNHDA, CDR2 SQIVND (reference sequence). V lost 9 bases and J 4 bases, leaving 12 bases between the germline ends. The CDR3 length is 12 residues. The CDR3: CASKQGTETQYF. The DNA for the CDR3 is TGTGCCAGCAAACAGGGTACAGAGACCCAGTACTTC.

This clone appeared a single time. The rearrangement joins TRBV3-1 (or the pseudogene TRBV3-2) to TRBJ2-3, with 8 bases aligning to TRBD2. Germline assignment: CDR1 LGHDT and CDR2 YNNKEL (reference sequence). This CDR3 spans 16 amino acids. The V gene end was trimmed by 1 base and the J gene end by 1 base; junction bases not matched to a gene: 4. CDR3 nucleotides: TGTGCCAGCAGCCAAGCCCGGCGGGGGGGCACAGATACGCAGTATTTT. Translation gives CASSQARRGGTDTQYF.